What follows are 31 T cell receptor beta chains derived from one specimen sequenced in a study of blood T cells in healthy people across ages. Alongside a J-beta primer mix, a sample-barcoded 5' primer served in a second PCR lasting roughly 6 to 11 cycles. TCRdb re-analysed the 5' RACE reads in MiXCR, keeping a single row per CDR3 protein. The repertoire holds about 1.8 million distinct CDR3 sequences, with less than 50% as singletons. Source material: blood. Source of these receptors: a woman aged 40 to 55 in good health.

This clonotype has more than one count but fewer than ten. The chain carries TRBV5-1 and TRBJ2-5; D is perhaps TRBD2 (6 bases). The ends were cut back, 4 bases at V and 4 bases at J, with 20 bases in the middle. This CDR3 is built from 16 residues. Germline loops: CDR1 SGHRS, CDR2 YFSETQ. The CDR3 DNA reads as TGCGCCAGCAGCCGGGAGTGGGCAACGGGGAGAGAGACCCAGTACTTC. It yields the protein CASSREWATGRETQYF.

The chain is built from TRBV10-3 and TRBJ1-1; a possible D gene is TRBD1 (6 bases). The ends were cut back, 7 bases at V and 4 bases at J, with 16 bases in the middle. In germline, CDR1 is ENHRY, CDR2 SYGVKD. The CDR3 has 14 amino acids. CDR3 loop: CAITKGQAATEAFF. CDR3 coding DNA: TGTGCCATCACGAAGGGACAAGCAGCCACTGAAGCTTTCTTT.

This clonotype was seen a handful of times. This chain's CDR3 is CASSSDSWLAGGNEQFF. The CDR3 DNA sequence: TGTGCCAGCAGTTCGGACTCTTGGCTAGCGGGGGGGAATGAGCAGTTCTTC. The chain recombines TRBV12-3 or TRBV12-4 with TRBJ2-1, with 12 bases lining up with TRBD2. CDR3 length: 17 residues. V shed 4 bases and J 7 bases; nucleotides not matched to a gene: 11.

J is TRBJ1-2 and V is TRBV7-9; 9 bases fit TRBD1. CDR3 length: 15 amino acids. After removal of 3 bases from V and 4 bases from J, the junction contained 6 bases not matched to a gene. Germline V lookup: CDR1 SEHNR, CDR2 FQNEAQ (reference sequence). CDR3 nucleotides: TGTGCCAGCAGCTTCCCTACAGGGGGCAGCTATGGCTACACCTTC. Its translation is CASSFPTGGSYGYTF.

This clonotype was counted only a few times. V and J are TRBV7-8 and TRBJ2-3, with D perhaps TRBD1 (8 bases). The germline CDR1 and CDR2 sequences are SGHVS and FQNEAQ. The CDR3 loop spans 18 amino acids. Trimming removed 5 bases at V and 5 bases at J, with 26 bases between. The CDR3 DNA is TGTGCCAGCAGCAAGAGATCACGACAGGGGAGGGGGGGAGATACGCAGTATTTT. Encoded protein: CASSKRSRQGRGGDTQYF.

Remarks on this clonotype: At one boundary the junction diverges from the germline segment, which might be a read error. The chain joins TRBV2 to TRBJ1-1; tentatively, D is TRBD1 (5 bases). The CDR3 has 14 amino acids. Germline-derived CDR1 and CDR2 are SNHLY and FYNNEI. CDR3 nucleotides: TGTGCCAGCGGTGAAGCACGAGGGGACACTGAAGCTTTCTTT. Residues: CASGEARGDTEAFF.

Only a few counts were recorded for this clonotype. V gene TRBV6-5 combines with J gene TRBJ1-2; perhaps TRBD1 as D (5 bases). The germline V gene encodes CDR1 MNHEY and CDR2 SVGAGI. CDR3 length: 14 amino acids. Trimming left V 4 bases short and J 4 bases short, with 13 bases between. The DNA for the CDR3 is TGTGCCAGCAGTTTCCAGGGTGTCAGCTATGGCTACACCTTC. Protein product: CASSFQGVSYGYTF.

This chain links TRBV27 with TRBJ1-5; D is ambiguous. CDR3 length: 14 residues. Germline CDR1 reads MNHEY; CDR2 reads SMNVEV (reference sequence). Trimming pared 0 bases from V and 5 bases from J, leaving 8 bases between. CDR3 nucleotides: TGTGCCAGCAGTTTATCGTGGGTGGATCAGCCCCAGCATTTT. As protein: CASSLSWVDQPQHF.

J is TRBJ1-4 and V is TRBV3-1; possibly TRBD1 for D (5 bases). Trimming removed 4 bases from V and 6 bases from J, with 12 bases in between. CDR1 LGHDT and CDR2 YNNKEL come from the germline V gene (reference sequence). CDR3 size: 14 residues. In nucleotides, the CDR3 is TGTGCCAGCAGCCCCGCCGGGACGGATGAAAAACTGTTTTTT. Translation gives CASSPAGTDEKLFF.

The chain uses TRBV4-3 and TRBJ1-2; weak D call: TRBD1 (6 bases). The CDR3 length is 16 residues. The V and J ends lost 0 bases and 4 bases respectively, with 15 bases between them. The V gene's germline CDR1 is LGHNA and CDR2 YSLEER. CDR3 sequence reads: CASSQDLAGAAYGYTF. The CDR3, as DNA: TGCGCCAGCAGCCAAGATTTGGCAGGGGCTGCCTATGGCTACACCTTC.

This sequence joins TRBV20-1 and TRBJ2-3; 7 nucleotides agree with TRBD2. Germline V gives CDR1 DFQATT, CDR2 SNEGSKA (reference sequence). This CDR3 comprises 14 residues. Trimming removed 3 bases from V and 4 bases from J; junction bases left unmatched: 7. The CDR3 sequence is CSARGGLTSDTQYF. For the CDR3, the DNA is TGCAGTGCTAGGGGGGGACTAACGTCAGATACGCAGTATTTT.

In its sample, this clonotype was seen once. The chain links TRBV10-2 to TRBJ1-4; TRBD1 matches at 11 bases. Losses at the gene ends were 5 bases for V and 6 bases for J; bases not matched to a gene: 11. CDR3 length: 17 amino acids. CDR1 and CDR2 (germline): WSHSY, SAAADI. CDR3 DNA: TGCGCCAGCAGTTTCCGGACAGGGGGCGTACGCGATGAAAAACTGTTTTTT. This sequence encodes CASSFRTGGVRDEKLFF.

V and J are TRBV6-2 or TRBV6-3 and TRBJ2-5; 9 nucleotides align to TRBD1. The CDR3 sequence is 13 residues long. Germline assignment: CDR1 MNHEY and CDR2 SVGEGT. The V and J ends lost 7 bases and 5 bases, in that order; junction bases with no gene match: 5. CDR3 DNA: TGTGCCAGCACCAAACAGGGGGCGGAGACCCAGTACTTC. Its protein product is CASTKQGAETQYF.

The chain uses TRBV5-1 and TRBJ1-2, with unresolved D. From germline, CDR1 is SGHRS and CDR2 YFSETQ. Trimming cost V 5 bases and J 0 bases, with 17 bases left between them. The CDR3 covers 16 residues. The CDR3 DNA reads as TGCGCCAGCAGGATAACAGATCGAGTCCCTAACTATGGCTACACCTTC. Its translation is CASRITDRVPNYGYTF.

This clonotype came up a few times. V gene TRBV7-8 combines with J gene TRBJ2-7; a possible D gene is TRBD2 (6 bases). The J call may be wrong; the DNA end is better matched by TRBJ2-5. The CDR3 is 15 residues long. In germline, CDR1 is SGHVS, CDR2 FQNEAQ. CDR3 protein: CASSLVRTSSETQYF. CDR3 coding DNA: TGTGCCAGCAGCTTAGTGCGAACTAGCTCAGAGACCCAGTACTTC.

The V gene is TRBV20-1, the J gene TRBJ1-2; D is unresolved. Between the trimmed V and J ends, which lost 0 bases and 7 bases, there was a span of 12 bases. The length of the CDR3 is 13 residues. Germline CDR1 reads DFQATT; CDR2 reads SNEGSKA (reference sequence). In DNA form, the CDR3 reads TGCAGTGCTAGAGAAGGCGACTCTTCTGGCTACACCTTC. The encoded protein is CSAREGDSSGYTF.

This clonotype was counted ten times or more. This sequence joins TRBV29-1 and TRBJ2-7; D ambiguous. This CDR3 spans 12 amino acids. V gave up 1 base and J gave up 2 bases, with 6 bases separating them. Germline-derived CDR1 and CDR2 are SQVTM and ANQGSEA. The CDR3 nucleotides read TGCAGCGTTGAAGGCGTTCCCTACGAGCAGTACTTC. Amino acid sequence: CSVEGVPYEQYF.

This chain uses TRBV6-1 with TRBJ2-3; a possible D gene is TRBD1 (6 bases). CDR1 and CDR2 from the germline V gene are MNHNS and SASEGT. Trimming stripped 2 bases from V and 1 base from J, with 10 bases between. The CDR3 covers 15 residues. CDR3 sequence: CASSEQGTGTDTQYF. DNA for the CDR3: TGTGCCAGCAGTGAACAGGGGACGGGCACAGATACGCAGTATTTT.

This sequence joins TRBV6-6 and TRBJ2-7; TRBD1 is a possible D gene (6 bases). The DNA end lines up better with TRBJ2-4; the J call may be wrong. CDR1 and CDR2 (germline): MNHNY, SVGAGI (reference sequence). CDR3 length: 14 amino acids. CDR3 amino acids: CASSTQQGWDIQYF. The CDR3 nucleotides read TGTGCCAGTAGTACTCAACAGGGTTGGGACATTCAGTACTTC.

There are a few counts of this clonotype. The chain is built from TRBV20-1 and TRBJ2-3; D call uncertain. Germline V gene lookup returns CDR1 DFQATT and CDR2 SNEGSKA (reference sequence). Trimming cost V 2 bases and J 4 bases, with 7 bases left between them. CDR3 length equals 12 residues. CDR3 in DNA: TGCAGTGCTAGACAGTCCGCAGATACGCAGTATTTT. Translation gives CSARQSADTQYF.

This clonotype was counted a few times. This sequence joins TRBV12-3 or TRBV12-4 and TRBJ2-3; D unresolved. V was shortened by 8 bases and J by 4 bases, with 25 bases between the two germline ends. This CDR3 contains 17 residues. The chain's CDR3 is CASRRSSLANPSDTQYF. The CDR3 DNA sequence: TGTGCCAGCCGACGCAGTTCTCTCGCGAACCCATCAGATACGCAGTATTTT.

The chain joins TRBV12-3 or TRBV12-4 to TRBJ2-3; perhaps D is TRBD1 or TRBD2 (5 bases each). With 5 bases removed from V and 6 bases from J, the gap between germline ends came to 21 bases. The CDR3 extends over 16 amino acids. The CDR3 nucleotides are TGTGCCAGCAGTCCCACGGGGCTAGTCGTCGGGGATACGCAGTATTTT. This codes for CASSPTGLVVGDTQYF.

This clonotype was detected only once. The chain has TRBV2 and TRBJ2-7, with 10 bases lining up with TRBD1. The germline V gene has CDR1 SNHLY and CDR2 FYNNEI. The CDR3 covers 15 residues. V was clipped by 6 bases and J by 4 bases; unmatched bases: 9. The CDR3 DNA reads TGTGCCAGCAGCAAACCTCGGGACAGGGGATACGAGCAGTACTTC. It specifies CASSKPRDRGYEQYF.

The chain has TRBV7-2 and TRBJ2-7; TRBD1 agrees at 10 bases. The tail of the sequence fits TRBJ2-5 better, so the J call may be wrong. CDR1 SGHTA and CDR2 FQGNSA come from the germline V gene. This CDR3 has 16 amino acids. The CDR3 loop reads CASSFPRQGAKKTQYF. CDR3 nucleotides: TGTGCCAGCAGCTTCCCTAGACAGGGGGCAAAAAAGACCCAGTACTTC.

A remark on this clonotype: Relative to the germline gene, one junction end is altered; a read error may explain this. This chain links TRBV27 with TRBJ2-7; 12 bases line up with TRBD2. The CDR3 is 16 amino acids. Germline V lookup: CDR1 MNHEY, CDR2 SMNVEV (reference sequence). CDR3 nucleotide sequence: TGTGCCTGCAGTTTATCGATAGGGACTAGCGGGTACGAGCAGTACTTC. It specifies CACSLSIGTSGYEQYF.

The CDR3 region has the DNA TGTGCCATCAGTATTGGGACTAGCGGGGGGCCCAGCTCAACGCAGTATTTT. This encodes CAISIGTSGGPSSTQYF. The V gene is TRBV10-3, the J gene TRBJ2-3; 15 bases align to TRBD2. There are 17 residues in the CDR3. CDR1 and CDR2 (germline): ENHRY, SYGVKD. The junction had 12 bases not matched to a gene; V was cut back by 5 bases and J by 9 bases.

In its sample, this clonotype was seen a few times. The V gene is TRBV6-5, the J gene TRBJ2-3, with D possibly being TRBD1 (5 bases). The V end lost 5 bases, the J end lost 11 bases, and 20 bases lay between the germline ends. This CDR3 region has 14 residues. The germline gives CDR1 MNHEY, CDR2 SVGAGI. The CDR3 bases are TGTGCCAGCAGTCCCCCCCCGGTAGGGGATCGGCAGTATTTT. It yields the protein CASSPPPVGDRQYF.

This rearrangement joins TRBV6-1 to TRBJ2-7; 10 nucleotides align to TRBD2. The CDR3 is made up of 14 amino acids. Germline V gene lookup returns CDR1 MNHNS and CDR2 SASEGT. Germline trimming cut 4 bases from V and 6 bases from J; bases unmatched to any gene: 6. CDR3 residues: CASSALAGAGEQYF. CDR3 bases: TGTGCCAGCAGTGCTCTAGCGGGGGCCGGCGAGCAGTACTTC.

This clonotype has just a few counts. The CDR3 DNA reads as TGTGCCAGCAGTTTATTGGGCGACAGGAACTATGGCTACACCTTC. Protein sequence: CASSLLGDRNYGYTF. The rearrangement joins TRBV28 to TRBJ1-2, with D possibly being TRBD1 (6 bases). The CDR3 has 15 amino acids. CDR1 and CDR2 (germline): MDHEN, SYDVKM. V was cut by 1 base and J by 2 bases, with 11 bases left in between.

The V call is TRBV20-1, the J call TRBJ2-5, with D perhaps assigned TRBD1 or TRBD2 (6 bases each). This CDR3 has 12 amino acids. Germline CDR1 and CDR2: DFQATT and SNEGSKA (reference sequence). The V end was cut by 3 bases, the J end by 11 bases, with 16 bases between. In DNA form, the CDR3 reads TGCAGTGCTAGGGGGGGCGGCAGAGCGCAGTACTTC. Amino acid sequence: CSARGGGRAQYF.

This chain links TRBV6-6 with TRBJ2-5, with 8 bases lining up with TRBD1. The J call is uncertain, as TRBJ2-7 better fits the DNA end. Germline V gene sequence: CDR1 MNHNY, CDR2 SVGAGI (reference sequence). CDR3 length: 13 amino acids. CDR3 nucleotides: TGTGCCAGCAGCCGACAGGGGACGGCCGAGCAGTACTTC. Its translation is CASSRQGTAEQYF.